This TCR beta chain was identified during a study of blood T cell repertoires in COVID-19. Overall study: Researchers got acute and convalescent COVID-19 samples from the United States, Italy and Spain. PBMCs, B-cell-depleted T cells, or T cells provided the cDNA or gDNA that made up the material.

This CDR3 is built from 16 residues. V lost 2 bases and J lost 4; bases outside the gene matches: 5. CDR1 and CDR2 from the germline V gene are KGHSH and LQKENI. Per the original data handling: By means of reference gene primer amplification, nucleated cell counts were estimated. The assay was immunoSEQ multiplex PCR, and TCRdb's table has in-frame clones only and misses some. V and J calls and clone size are as listed in that table; D and trimming were resolved from the DNA. The sample yields about 250,000 clones, 85% to 90% seen once. The rearrangement uses TRBV18 and TRBJ1-4; TRBD1 agrees at 9 bases. The sequencing sample was made of peripheral blood. This receptor was obtained from an older man with acute or convalescent COVID-19. The CDR3 nucleotides read TGTGCCAGCTCACCAGTGGGACAGGGTATTAATGAAAAACTGTTTTTT. Protein: CASSPVGQGINEKLFF.